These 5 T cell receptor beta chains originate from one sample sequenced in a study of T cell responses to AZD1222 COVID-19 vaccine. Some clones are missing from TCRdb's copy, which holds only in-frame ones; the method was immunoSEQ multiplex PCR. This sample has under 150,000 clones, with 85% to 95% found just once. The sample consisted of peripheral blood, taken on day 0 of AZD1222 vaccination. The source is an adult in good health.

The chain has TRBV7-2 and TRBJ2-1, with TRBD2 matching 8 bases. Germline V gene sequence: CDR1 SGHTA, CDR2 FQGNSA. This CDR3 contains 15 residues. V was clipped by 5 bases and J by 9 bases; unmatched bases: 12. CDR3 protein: CASSTRTSSVFEQFF. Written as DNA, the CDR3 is TGTGCCAGCAGCACCCGGACTAGCTCCGTTTTTGAGCAGTTCTTC.

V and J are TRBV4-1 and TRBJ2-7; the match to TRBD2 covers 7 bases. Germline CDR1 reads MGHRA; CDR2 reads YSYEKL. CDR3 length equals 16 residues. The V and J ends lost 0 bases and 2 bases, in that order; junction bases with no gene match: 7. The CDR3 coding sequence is TGCGCCAGCAGCCAAGAGTTCCCTAGCGGCACCTACGAGCAGTACTTC. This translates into CASSQEFPSGTYEQYF.

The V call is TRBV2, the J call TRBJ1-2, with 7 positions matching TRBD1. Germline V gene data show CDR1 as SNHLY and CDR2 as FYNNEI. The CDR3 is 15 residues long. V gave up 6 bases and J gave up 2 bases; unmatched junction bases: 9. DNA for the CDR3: TGTGCCAGCAGACCTCTACAGGGGCCAAACTATGGCTACACCTTC. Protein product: CASRPLQGPNYGYTF.

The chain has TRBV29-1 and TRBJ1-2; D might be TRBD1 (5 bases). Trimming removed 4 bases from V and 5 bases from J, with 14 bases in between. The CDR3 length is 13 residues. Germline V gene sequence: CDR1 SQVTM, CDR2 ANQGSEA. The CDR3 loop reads CSVAPGTEYGYTF. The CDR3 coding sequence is TGCAGCGTTGCCCCCGGGACTGAATATGGCTACACCTTC.

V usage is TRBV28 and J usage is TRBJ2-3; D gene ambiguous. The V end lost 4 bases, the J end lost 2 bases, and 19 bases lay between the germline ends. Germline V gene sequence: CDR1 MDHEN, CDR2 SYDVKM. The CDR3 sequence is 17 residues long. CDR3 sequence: CASSSEVLAKTTDTQYF. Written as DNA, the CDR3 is TGTGCCAGCAGTTCCGAGGTTTTGGCGAAGACCACAGATACGCAGTATTTT.